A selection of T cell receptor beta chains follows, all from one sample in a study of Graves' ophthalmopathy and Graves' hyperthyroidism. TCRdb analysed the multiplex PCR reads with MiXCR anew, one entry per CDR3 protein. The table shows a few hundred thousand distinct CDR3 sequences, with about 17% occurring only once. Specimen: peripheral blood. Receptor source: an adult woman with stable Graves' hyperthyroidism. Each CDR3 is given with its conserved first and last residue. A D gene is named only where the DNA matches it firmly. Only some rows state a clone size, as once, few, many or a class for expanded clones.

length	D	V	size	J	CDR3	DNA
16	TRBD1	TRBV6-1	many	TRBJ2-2	CASSEWQGGSTGELFF	TGTGCCAGCAGTGAATGGCAAGGGGGCAGCACCGGGGAGCTGTTTTTT
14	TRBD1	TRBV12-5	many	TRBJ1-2	CASGSRTGNYGYTF	TGTGCTAGTGGTTCTCGGACAGGGAACTATGGCTACACCTTC
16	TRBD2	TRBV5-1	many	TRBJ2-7	CASSLGQSGRTYEQYF	TGCGCCAGCAGCTTGGGACAAAGCGGGAGGACATACGAGCAGTACTTC
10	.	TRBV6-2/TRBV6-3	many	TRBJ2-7	CASKTYEQYF	TGTGCTAGCAAGACGTACGAGCAGTACTTC
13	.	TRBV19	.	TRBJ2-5	CASRSNPGETQYF	TGTGCCAGTAGATCAAACCCTGGAGAGACCCAGTACTTC
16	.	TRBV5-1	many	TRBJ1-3	CASSLNLGQSGNTIYF	TGCGCCAGCAGCTTGAATCTTGGGCAGTCTGGAAACACCATATATTTT
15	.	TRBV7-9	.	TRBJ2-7	CASSSPSRISIEQYF	TGTGCCAGCAGCTCCCCCTCGAGGATATCTATCGAGCAGTACTTC
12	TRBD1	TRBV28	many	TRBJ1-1	CASRIGQAGAFF	TGTGCCAGCAGAATAGGACAGGCTGGGGCTTTCTTT
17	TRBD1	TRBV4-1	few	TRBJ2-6	CASSQGQGHSGANVLTF	TGCGCCAGCAGCCAAGGACAGGGACACTCTGGGGCCAACGTCCTGACTTTC
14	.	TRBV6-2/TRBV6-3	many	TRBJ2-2	CASKGGRNTGELFF	TGTGCCAGCAAGGGGGGGCGGAACACCGGGGAGCTGTTTTTT
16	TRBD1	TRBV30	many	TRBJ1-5	CAWSVPRTGRNQPQHF	TGTGCCTGGAGTGTACCTCGGACAGGGCGCAATCAGCCCCAGCATTTT
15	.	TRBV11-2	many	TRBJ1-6	CASSNSFSYNSPLHF	TGTGCCAGCAGCAACAGTTTCTCCTATAATTCACCCCTCCACTTT
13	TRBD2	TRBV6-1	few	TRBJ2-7	CASRPREAYEQYF	TGTGCCAGCAGACCCCGGGAGGCCTACGAGCAGTACTTC
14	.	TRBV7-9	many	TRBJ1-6	CASSLTGFSSPLHF	TGTGCCAGCAGCTTAACAGGGTTTTCTTCACCCCTCCACTTT
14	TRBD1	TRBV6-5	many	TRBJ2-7	CASSFRDSTYEQYF	TGTGCCAGCAGTTTTCGGGACAGTACCTACGAGCAGTACTTC
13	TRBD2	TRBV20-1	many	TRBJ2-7	CSASLAGKYEQYF	TGCAGTGCTAGCCTAGCGGGAAAGTACGAGCAGTACTTC
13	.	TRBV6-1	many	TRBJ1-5	CASSGFSNQPQHF	TGTGCCAGCAGTGGGTTCAGCAATCAGCCCCAGCATTTT
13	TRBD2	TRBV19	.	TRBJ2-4	CASRAGGQNIQYF	TGTGCCAGCCGAGCGGGGGGCCAAAACATTCAGTACTTC
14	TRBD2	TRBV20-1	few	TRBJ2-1	CSARELAGHDEQFF	TGCAGTGCTAGGGAACTAGCGGGCCACGATGAGCAGTTCTTC
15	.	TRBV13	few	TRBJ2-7	CASSLWAEGPYEQYF	TGTGCCAGCAGCTTATGGGCGGAGGGGCCCTACGAGCAGTACTTC
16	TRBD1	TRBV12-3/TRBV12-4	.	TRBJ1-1	CASSSGTGFVNTEAFF	TGTGCCAGCAGTTCCGGGACAGGGTTTGTGAACACTGAAGCTTTCTTT
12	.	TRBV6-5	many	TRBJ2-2	CASRWGAGELFF	TGTGCCAGCAGATGGGGGGCCGGGGAGCTGTTTTTT
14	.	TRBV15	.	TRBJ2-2	CATSRNSGAGELFF	TGTGCCACCAGCAGGAATAGTGGAGCCGGGGAGCTGTTTTTT